Listed here is a single T cell receptor beta chain. With V trimmed by 2 bases and J by 6 bases, 6 bases remained unmatched. Germline V gene data show CDR1 as MNHEY and CDR2 as SMNVEV (reference sequence). The CDR3 is made up of 15 amino acids. Study processing details: Cell counts per sample came from amplifying reference gene primers. Profiled with immunoSEQ multiplex PCR; TCRdb holds only in-frame clones, not every one. V and J calls and clone size are given by that table; D and trimming were obtained from the DNA. In the table there are 200,000 to 300,000 clones, roughly 84% of which are singletons. The sample originates from a study of blood T cell repertoires in COVID-19.

This chain links TRBV27 with TRBJ2-2; TRBD1 aligns across 7 bases. The receptor's source is a man in his forties or fifties who had recovered from COVID-19. The sequencing input was peripheral blood. The CDR3 is CASSLTGALAGELFF. Written as DNA, the CDR3 is TGTGCCAGCAGTTTAACAGGGGCGTTAGCCGGGGAGCTGTTTTTT.